One sample yielded the 26 T cell receptor beta chains listed below, sequenced in a study of OX40 agonist ivuxolimab in advanced cancers. Library method: the immunoSEQ multiplex PCR assay. This is the immuneACCESS table as TCRdb keeps it, with only in-frame sequences that have V and J called. A part of the clones is gone; compared with another copy, unresolved V genes explain less than half, and the rest is unexplained. The sample records roughly 82,000 clones, less than 90% of which are singletons. Around 0.84% of the sample is taken by the ten largest. The specimen comprised CD4+ or CD8+ T cells sorted from blood, sampled in a trial of the OX40 agonist ivuxolimab. These receptors were taken from an adult with an advanced solid tumor such as melanoma, head and neck, liver or kidney cancer.

This sequence joins TRBV9 and TRBJ2-1; D remains ambiguous. Germline V gene sequence: CDR1 SGDLS, CDR2 YYNGEE. The V gene lost 0 bases and the J gene lost 7 bases, with 5 bases spanning the gap. The CDR3 length is 12 residues. Here the CDR3 reads CASSVGFNEQFF. CDR3 sequence (DNA): TGTGCCAGCAGCGTAGGCTTTAATGAGCAGTTCTTC.

The chain couples TRBV6-1 to TRBJ1-4; 11 bases map to TRBD1. Trimming took 3 bases from V and 7 from J; bases not matched to a gene: 4. This CDR3 contains 15 residues. Germline values: CDR1 MNHNS, CDR2 SASEGT. In nucleotides, the CDR3 is TGTGCCAGCAGTGACAGGACAGGGGGCAGTGAAAAACTGTTTTTT. Translating gives CASSDRTGGSEKLFF.

The chain links TRBV18 to TRBJ2-1, with 11 bases lining up with TRBD2. The CDR3 sequence is 17 residues long. V was clipped by 0 bases and J by 7 bases; unmatched bases: 8. The germline V gene encodes CDR1 KGHSH and CDR2 LQKENI. The CDR3 DNA reads as TGTGCCAGCTCACCACCAATTAGCGGGGGGGCCGGTAATGAGCAGTTCTTC. Amino acid sequence: CASSPPISGGAGNEQFF.

The J gene is TRBJ2-7, the V gene TRBV18; the D gene could be TRBD1 or TRBD2 (5 bases each). The V end was cut by 0 bases, the J end by 6 bases, with 12 bases between. The CDR3 is made up of 14 amino acids. Germline CDR1 is KGHSH and CDR2 is LQKENI. The DNA of the CDR3 is TGTGCCAGCTCACCACCGACGGCAGGGACCGAGCAGTACTTC. Residues: CASSPPTAGTEQYF.

V usage is TRBV5-8 and J usage is TRBJ2-2, with D possibly matching TRBD1 (5 bases). The CDR3 length is 16 residues. The germline V and J ends were trimmed by 3 bases and 4 bases, with 16 bases remaining between them. Germline V gene data show CDR1 as SGHTS and CDR2 as YDEGEE. The DNA of the CDR3 is TGTGCCAGCAGCTACAGGACGTCTACGGGCACCGGGGAGCTGTTTTTT. This codes for CASSYRTSTGTGELFF. The complete variable domain, with remaining parts taken from reference TRBV5-8 and TRBJ2-2, reads EAGVTQSPTHLIKTRGQQATLRCSPISGHTSVYWYQQALGLGLQFLLWYDEGEERNRGNFPPRFSGRQFPNYSSELNVNALELEDSALYLCASSYRTSTGTGELFFGEGSRLTVL.

This chain links TRBV2 with TRBJ1-4, with D tentatively TRBD1 (6 bases). There are 14 residues in the CDR3. V lost 5 bases, J lost 4 bases, and 11 bases lay in between. CDR1 is SNHLY and CDR2 is FYNNEI in the germline V gene. Here the CDR3 DNA reads TGTGCCAGCAGTAGGACAGACATTAATGAAAAACTGTTTTTT. Translation: CASSRTDINEKLFF.

The chain is built from TRBV12-5 and TRBJ1-3, with a tentative D call TRBD1 (5 bases). The CDR3 is 14 residues long. The ends were cut back, 4 bases at V and 2 bases at J, with 9 bases in the middle. Per germline, CDR1 LGHNT and CDR2 FRNRAP. In DNA form, the CDR3 reads TGTGCTAGTGGTTCGACAGAGGCTGGAAACACCATATATTTT. Translation: CASGSTEAGNTIYF.

This chain links TRBV7-2 with TRBJ2-7; tentative D call: TRBD2 (6 bases). Germline V gene lookup returns CDR1 SGHTA and CDR2 FQGNSA. With 2 bases removed from V and 2 bases from J, the gap between germline ends came to 10 bases. The CDR3 contains 14 residues. CDR3 bases: TGTGCCAGCAGCTTAAATAGCGGCGCCTACGAGCAGTACTTC. Translated, it gives CASSLNSGAYEQYF.

This clone was seen a few times. The chain couples TRBV6-6 to TRBJ1-3, with unresolved D. The CDR3 consists of 15 residues. V was pared by 2 bases and J by 2 bases, with 10 bases between. Per germline, CDR1 MNHNY and CDR2 SVGAGI (reference sequence). The CDR3 sequence: CASSYRGGPGNTIYF. CDR3 DNA sequence: TGTGCCAGCAGTTACAGAGGAGGGCCTGGAAACACCATATATTTT.

V gene TRBV7-6 combines with J gene TRBJ2-1; maybe TRBD1 (5 bases). Germline assignment: CDR1 SGHVS and CDR2 FNYEAQ. With 5 bases removed from V and 2 bases from J, the gap between germline ends came to 13 bases. The length of the CDR3 is 15 residues. The chain's CDR3 is CASSVIDSPYNEQFF. The CDR3 coding sequence is TGTGCCAGCAGCGTCATCGACAGCCCCTACAATGAGCAGTTCTTC.

The rearrangement joins TRBV18 to TRBJ2-1, with a tentative D call TRBD2 (6 bases). Looked up from germline, CDR1 is KGHSH and CDR2 is LQKENI. V lost 6 bases and J 2 bases, leaving 11 bases between the germline ends. This CDR3 spans 14 amino acids. Here the CDR3 reads CASSRGSPYNEQFF. CDR3 DNA: TGTGCCAGCTCCCGGGGGTCCCCCTACAATGAGCAGTTCTTC.

The chain is built from TRBV7-2 and TRBJ2-4; 8 bases are a match to TRBD2. J lost 0 bases, V lost 3 bases, and 7 bases had no gene match. This CDR3 has 17 amino acids. Germline lookup yields CDR1 SGHTA and CDR2 FQGNSA. The CDR3 sequence: CASSFFSGEVAKNIQYF. CDR3 coding DNA: TGTGCCAGCAGCTTTTTTAGCGGGGAAGTAGCCAAAAACATTCAGTACTTC.

Remarks on this clone: An end of the junction does not agree with germline; a read error may underlie this. Additional DNA sequences in this sample encode the identical CDR3. The chain employs TRBV27 and TRBJ2-7; 7 nucleotides line up with TRBD2. CDR1 and CDR2 (germline): MNHEY, SMNVEV (reference sequence). The CDR3 is 11 residues long. Here the CDR3 DNA reads TGCGCCAGCAGTTGGGAGGGGATTCAGTACTTC. Its protein product is CASSWEGIQYF.

The chain has TRBV30 and TRBJ1-6, with a weak D call TRBD1 (5 bases). This CDR3 is 16 amino acids long. V was cut by 5 bases and J by 2 bases, with 16 bases left in between. In germline, CDR1 is GTSNPN, CDR2 SVGIG (reference sequence). The CDR3 DNA sequence: TGTGCCTGGGGGGGTACGGCTACGGCCTATAATTCACCCCTCCACTTT. Translating gives CAWGGTATAYNSPLHF.

This clone was seen just once. The rearrangement links TRBV18 to TRBJ2-7; 8 bases agree with TRBD2. This CDR3 comprises 15 residues. CDR1 and CDR2 from the germline V gene are KGHSH and LQKENI. V lost 3 bases, J lost 4 bases, and 8 bases stayed unmatched. CDR3 nucleotides: TGTGCCAGCTCACCCCCGGGACTAGAACGATACGAGCAGTACTTC. It specifies CASSPPGLERYEQYF.

This chain joins TRBV7-8 and TRBJ1-1, with D tentatively TRBD1 (6 bases). The CDR3 covers 14 residues. In germline, CDR1 is SGHVS, CDR2 FQNEAQ. V lost 8 bases and J 1 base, leaving 14 bases between the germline ends. This chain's CDR3 is CASFPGGWNTEAFF. As DNA, the CDR3 is TGTGCCAGCTTTCCGGGGGGCTGGAACACTGAAGCTTTCTTT. The complete variable domain, with remaining parts taken from reference TRBV7-8 and TRBJ1-1, reads GAGVSQSPRYKVAKRGQDVALRCDPISGHVSLFWYQQALGQGPEFLTYFQNEAQLDKSGLPSDRFFAERPEGSVSTLKIQRTQQEDSAVYLCASFPGGWNTEAFFGQGTRLTVV.

This clone was counted a single time. J is TRBJ2-6 and V is TRBV21-1; the D call in the table, TRBD1, was not verified against the DNA. TRBV21-1 has pseudogene status. The CDR3 has 16 residues. Written as DNA, the CDR3 is TGTGCCAGCAGCACCGGACACAGCTCTGGGGCCAACGTCCTGACTTTC. This translates into CASSTGHSSGANVLTF.

This clone has only one observation. V is TRBV7-2 and J is TRBJ2-7; perhaps TRBD2 as D (5 bases). The CDR3 consists of 14 residues. Trimming removed 5 bases from V and 2 bases from J, with 13 bases in between. The germline V gene encodes CDR1 SGHTA and CDR2 FQGNSA. The CDR3 nucleotides are TGTGCCAGCAGCCCCGGGCCCGGGGCCTACGAGCAGTACTTC. Its translation: CASSPGPGAYEQYF.

This rearrangement joins TRBV30 to TRBJ2-3, with D hard to call. Germline assignment: CDR1 GTSNPN and CDR2 SVGIG (reference sequence). Trimming stripped 3 bases from V and 10 bases from J, with 17 bases between. The CDR3 runs 13 residues. The CDR3 DNA reads TGTGCCTGGAGATCAACCGCTCAAACAGCGCAGTATTTT. Translation: CAWRSTAQTAQYF.

This clone was recorded only once. The rearrangement uses TRBV19 and TRBJ1-2; 7 bases line up with TRBD1. The CDR3 extends over 12 amino acids. Germline CDR1 reads LNHDA; CDR2 reads SQIVND (reference sequence). J was trimmed by 8 bases and V by 7 bases; bases with no gene match: 7. For the CDR3, the DNA is TGTGCCAGTACCCGAGGGGGCTACGGCTACACCTTC. Translated: CASTRGGYGYTF.

The V call is TRBV30, the J call TRBJ2-2; 7 nucleotides align to TRBD1. Germline CDR1 GTSNPN, CDR2 SVGIG (reference sequence). Germline trimming cut 0 bases from V and 1 base from J; bases unmatched to any gene: 5. This CDR3 contains 16 residues. CDR3 sequence (DNA): TGTGCCTGGAGTGTTGCCGGGACAGTGAACACCGGGGAGCTGTTTTTT. It encodes CAWSVAGTVNTGELFF.

The chain employs TRBV7-2 and TRBJ2-1, with 9 bases fitting TRBD2. V gave up 2 bases and J gave up 5 bases; unmatched junction bases: 13. The CDR3 loop spans 18 amino acids. CDR1 and CDR2 (germline): SGHTA, FQGNSA. CDR3 coding DNA: TGTGCCAGCAGCTTACGGGCAGCGGGGGGTCGCGGAAACAATGAGCAGTTCTTC. It codes for CASSLRAAGGRGNNEQFF.

This chain uses TRBV9 with TRBJ1-1, with a possible D match to TRBD1 (5 bases). CDR1 is SGDLS, CDR2 YYNGEE, per germline. V shed 0 bases and J shed 0 bases, with 9 bases lying between them. The CDR3 runs 15 residues. The DNA for the CDR3 is TGTGCCAGCAGCGTAGGGGGGAAGATGAACACTGAAGCTTTCTTT. Its protein is CASSVGGKMNTEAFF.

The chain combines TRBV7-2 with TRBJ2-7, with D maybe TRBD2 (6 bases). Trimming took 0 bases from V and 1 from J, leaving 19 bases between them. This CDR3 spans 18 amino acids. The germline CDR1 and CDR2 sequences are SGHTA and FQGNSA. In nucleotides, the CDR3 is TGTGCCAGCAGCTTAGCTAATTCTGGGCGGGGCCTATCCTACGAGCAGTACTTC. Protein sequence: CASSLANSGRGLSYEQYF. The whole variable domain, remainder taken from reference TRBV7-2 and TRBJ2-7, is GAGVSQSPSNKVTEKGKDVELRCDPISGHTALYWYRQSLGQGLEFLIYFQGNSAPDKSGLPSDRFSAERTGGSVSTLTIQRTQQEDSAVYLCASSLANSGRGLSYEQYFGPGTRLTVT.

The rearrangement uses TRBV28 and TRBJ2-2; possibly TRBD1 or TRBD2 for D (5 bases each). Germline values: CDR1 MDHEN, CDR2 SYDVKM. The CDR3 contains 13 residues. Trimming shortened V by 3 bases and J by 5 bases, and 7 bases separated the two germline ends. The CDR3 region is CASSFGGTGELFF. CDR3 sequence (DNA): TGTGCCAGCAGTTTTGGGGGTACCGGGGAGCTGTTTTTT.

This clone was counted only a few times. V is TRBV4-2 and J is TRBJ2-1, with D uncertain. V was trimmed by 0 bases and J by 6 bases, leaving 6 bases between them. Germline loops: CDR1 LGHNA, CDR2 YNFKEQ. CDR3 length: 13 amino acids. The CDR3 region is CASSQDLLNEQFF. The CDR3 region has the DNA TGTGCCAGCAGCCAAGATCTACTCAATGAGCAGTTCTTC.